The sample holds one count of the clone carrying this T cell receptor delta chain. Other nucleotide sequences in the sample specify the same CDR3. This sample was taken from a study of gamma-delta T cells after stem cell transplantation. TCRdb redid clone calling on the RT-PCR reads using CATT. The data show around 13,000 delta-chain clones, around 33% seen once. This TCR was sampled from a human donor. It is not recorded whose cells these are; they may come from a transplant donor. The sequenced sample was gamma-delta T cells.

CDR3 nucleotides: TGTGCCTGCCTTTTTTCGTACTGGGGGGACTCAATGAACTGGGACACCCGACAGATGTTTTTC. It is translated as CACLFSYWGDSMNWDTRQMFF. The chain joins TRDV2 to TRDJ3, with TRDD3 matching over 8 bases. The germline V gene has CDR1 GEAIGNYY and CDR2 EKD. This CDR3 is built from 21 residues. Trimming at V came to 7 bases and at J to 3 bases, leaving 22 bases not matched to a gene.